Below are 7 T cell receptor beta chains sequenced from a single sample in a study of monozygotic twins with inflammatory bowel disease. TCRdb re-called the 5' RACE reads and shows each CDR3 protein once, DNA omitted. The listing contains under 150,000 distinct CDR3 sequences. The material sequenced was blood. Receptor source: a human donor with ulcerative colitis or Crohn's disease, or a healthy co-twin of an affected twin (not recorded which).

The V call is TRBV18, the J call TRBJ1-1; TCRdb selects TRBD1, and the lack of DNA leaves this call unchecked. This CDR3 has 16 residues. From germline, CDR1 is KGHSH and CDR2 LQKENI. The CDR3: CASSPPSTGGESEAFF.

The chain couples TRBV5-1 to TRBJ2-3; TCRdb outputs TRBD2, but without DNA this stays unchecked. The CDR3 length is 18 residues. The V gene's germline CDR1 is SGHRS and CDR2 YFSETQ. CDR3 region: CASSFGLGAGGDTDTQYF.

This chain uses TRBV7-2 with TRBJ1-4; no DNA is available, so the TRBD1 call from TCRdb remains unchecked. Germline CDR1 and CDR2: SGHTA and FQGNSA. This CDR3 comprises 15 residues. Here the CDR3 reads CASSLEGQSTEKLFF.

This chain's CDR3 is CASSLVRTGKETQYF. The chain has TRBV12-3 or TRBV12-4 and TRBJ2-5; TCRdb selects TRBD1, and the lack of DNA leaves this call unchecked. This CDR3 is 15 amino acids long.

The chain joins TRBV6-2 or TRBV6-3 to TRBJ2-2; the D call of TRBD1 rests on TCRdb alone, since no DNA is present to check it. Germline CDR1 reads MNHEY; CDR2 reads SVGEGT. This CDR3 is 18 amino acids long. CDR3 protein: CASSYRKTGGLTTGELFF.

The chain is built from TRBV12-3 or TRBV12-4 and TRBJ2-7; TCRdb's D gene call, TRBD1, goes unchecked for lack of DNA. The CDR3 loop spans 15 amino acids. This CDR3 reads CASSRGTGPTYEQYF.

The chain couples TRBV9 to TRBJ2-7; TCRdb's D call of TRBD1 is untestable without DNA. From germline, CDR1 is SGDLS and CDR2 YYNGEE. The CDR3 extends over 14 amino acids. The CDR3 is CASSKQGASYEQYF.